These 17 T cell receptor beta chains share one sample of origin, sequenced in a study of PD-L1 blockade in urothelial cancer. The time point denotes: pretreatment peripheral blood. The data were produced by immunoSEQ multiplex PCR, yet TCRdb's version contains in-frame clones alone and is incomplete. The sample lists approximately 72,000 clones, approximately 83% occurring once. Sample: PBMCs, taken around atezolizumab (anti-PD-L1) treatment. These receptor sequences come from a man aged 55 to 70 with urothelial cancer.

The chain has TRBV6-1 and TRBJ1-1; 7 bases are shared with TRBD1. The CDR3 runs to 11 residues. J gave up 7 bases and V 7 bases, and 3 bases lay outside the gene matches. Germline loops: CDR1 MNHNS, CDR2 SASEGT. CDR3 sequence: CASIRDSEAFF. The DNA of the CDR3 is TGTGCCAGCATCCGGGACAGTGAAGCTTTCTTT.

A single count supports this clone. The V call is TRBV9, the J call TRBJ2-7, with D tentatively TRBD2 (7 bases). The V and J ends lost 4 bases and 0 bases respectively, with 17 bases between them. Looked up from germline, CDR1 is SGDLS and CDR2 is YYNGEE. The CDR3 spans 16 residues. The CDR3, as DNA: TGTGCCAGCAGCCCAGGGAGGGGGGGCCTCTCCTACGAGCAGTACTTC. Protein product: CASSPGRGGLSYEQYF.

This clone was recorded once. The chain links TRBV7-8 to TRBJ1-1, with D possibly being TRBD1 (6 bases). Germline loops: CDR1 SGHVS, CDR2 FQNEAQ. V was clipped by 5 bases and J by 1 base, with 23 bases between them. This CDR3 is built from 18 residues. The CDR3 is CASSAYWVGRTANTEAFF. CDR3 DNA sequence: TGTGCCAGCAGCGCTTATTGGGTCGGTCGGACAGCGAACACTGAAGCTTTCTTT.

CDR3 sequence reads: CASSHEGTGELFF. In nucleotides, the CDR3 is TGTGCCAGCAGTCACGAGGGTACCGGGGAGCTGTTTTTT. The J gene is TRBJ2-2, the V gene TRBV28, with a tentative D call TRBD2 (5 bases). Germline V gene lookup returns CDR1 MDHEN and CDR2 SYDVKM. The CDR3 has 13 amino acids. Trimming pared 5 bases from V and 5 bases from J, leaving 9 bases between.

V gene TRBV6-1 combines with J gene TRBJ1-4; TRBD1 agrees at 12 bases. CDR3 length: 14 amino acids. CDR1 is MNHNS and CDR2 is SASEGT in the germline V gene. V gave up 6 bases and J gave up 6 bases; unmatched junction bases: 2. The CDR3 is CASRGTGGDEKLFF. The CDR3 DNA sequence: TGTGCCAGCAGGGGGACAGGGGGCGATGAAAAACTGTTTTTT.

This clone appeared a single time. This sequence joins TRBV4-1 and TRBJ2-1, with D possibly being TRBD1 (6 bases). The V gene lost 3 bases and the J gene lost 0 bases, with 15 bases spanning the gap. The CDR3 loop spans 17 amino acids. Germline V lookup: CDR1 MGHRA, CDR2 YSYEKL. The CDR3 region is CASSQDPGVSSYNEQFF. DNA for the CDR3: TGCGCCAGCAGCCAGGACCCAGGGGTAAGCTCCTACAATGAGCAGTTCTTC.

CDR3 nucleotide sequence: TGTGCCAGCAGCCTCTCAGGACTAGCGGGGGGGCGAGGTGAGCAGTACTTC. Its translation: CASSLSGLAGGRGEQYF. The V call is TRBV7-2, the J call TRBJ2-7; 15 bases map to TRBD2. V trimming: 5 bases; J trimming: 7 bases; junction bases outside the gene matches: 12. The CDR3 loop spans 17 amino acids. In germline, CDR1 is SGHTA, CDR2 FQGNSA.

The chain carries TRBV25-1 and TRBJ2-5; 7 bases map to TRBD1. V lost 6 bases and J lost 5; bases outside the gene matches: 6. Germline V CDR1 and CDR2: MGHDK, SYGVNS. The CDR3 is made up of 13 amino acids. The CDR3 DNA is TGTGCCAGCAGGCAACAGGGGTTGGAGACCCAGTACTTC. This gives the protein CASRQQGLETQYF.

The sample holds one count of this clone. The chain links TRBV4-3 to TRBJ2-6; TRBD1 matches at 7 bases. This CDR3 is 18 amino acids long. Germline lookup yields CDR1 LGHNA and CDR2 YSLEER. J gave up 0 bases and V 4 bases, and 9 bases lay outside the gene matches. This chain's CDR3 is CASSPEPDRASGANVLTF. CDR3 nucleotides: TGCGCCAGCAGCCCCGAACCCGACAGGGCCTCTGGGGCCAACGTCCTGACTTTC.

V gene TRBV2 combines with J gene TRBJ1-4; 7 nucleotides match TRBD1. Germline-derived CDR1 and CDR2 are SNHLY and FYNNEI. CDR3 length: 14 residues. J gave up 7 bases and V 5 bases, and 7 bases lay outside the gene matches. The DNA of the CDR3 is TGTGCCAGCAGTTCGACAGGGATGGTTGAAAAACTGTTTTTT. Its protein is CASSSTGMVEKLFF.

The genes are TRBV14 and TRBJ2-3; 13 nucleotides agree with TRBD2. V shed 3 bases and J 2 bases; nucleotides not matched to a gene: 2. The CDR3 runs to 16 residues. Germline CDR1 and CDR2: SGHDN and FVKESK. The CDR3 DNA reads TGTGCCAGCAGCCAGGGACTAGCGGGGACCACAGATACGCAGTATTTT. This encodes CASSQGLAGTTDTQYF.

The gene calls are TRBV11-3 and TRBJ2-2; TRBD2 matches at 13 bases. The junction had 1 base not matched to a gene; V was cut back by 8 bases and J by 7 bases. Germline V gives CDR1 SGHNT, CDR2 YENEEA. The length of the CDR3 is 13 residues. CDR3 bases: TGTGCCAGCGGACTAGCGGGGGTCGGGGAGCTGTTTTTT. Translated, it gives CASGLAGVGELFF.

This clone is a singleton in its sample. The chain carries TRBV28 and TRBJ1-1; D is undetermined. From germline, CDR1 is MDHEN and CDR2 SYDVKM. The CDR3 spans 13 residues. V was cut by 2 bases and J by 1 base, with 5 bases left in between. The CDR3: CASSLGANTEAFF. CDR3 sequence (DNA): TGTGCCAGCAGTTTAGGAGCGAACACTGAAGCTTTCTTT.

The rearrangement joins TRBV5-4 to TRBJ1-1, with 7 nucleotides matching TRBD1. The ends lost 7 bases at V and 1 base at J; junction bases unmatched: 7. CDR1 is SGHNT, CDR2 YYREEE, per germline (reference sequence). The CDR3 runs 14 residues. The CDR3 reads CASFLGQKNTEAFF. The CDR3 DNA sequence: TGTGCCAGCTTCCTGGGACAGAAGAACACTGAAGCTTTCTTT.

This chain's CDR3 is CASSRDSGTAYEQYF. CDR3 DNA: TGTGCCAGCAGCCGGGATTCCGGGACAGCCTACGAGCAGTACTTC. V and J are TRBV7-3 and TRBJ2-7; 7 bases line up with TRBD1. The CDR3 has 15 residues. The junction had 9 bases not matched to a gene; V was cut back by 5 bases and J by 2 bases. Germline V gene data show CDR1 as SGHTA and CDR2 as FQGTGA.

J is TRBJ2-3 and V is TRBV6-1; 9 nucleotides align to TRBD1. V dropped 1 base and J dropped 2; count of bases not matched to a gene: 1. The CDR3 covers 15 residues. The germline V gene has CDR1 MNHNS and CDR2 SASEGT. The CDR3 protein is CASSEDRGHTDTQYF. The DNA for the CDR3 is TGTGCCAGCAGTGAAGACAGGGGGCACACAGATACGCAGTATTTT.

The chain couples TRBV27 to TRBJ1-1; 9 bases map to TRBD1. There are 14 residues in the CDR3. With V trimmed by 4 bases and J by 3 bases, 3 bases remained unmatched. CDR1 is MNHEY and CDR2 is SMNVEV in the germline V gene (reference sequence). CDR3 loop: CASSWDRADTEAFF. The CDR3 DNA is TGTGCCAGCAGTTGGGACAGGGCCGACACTGAAGCTTTCTTT.